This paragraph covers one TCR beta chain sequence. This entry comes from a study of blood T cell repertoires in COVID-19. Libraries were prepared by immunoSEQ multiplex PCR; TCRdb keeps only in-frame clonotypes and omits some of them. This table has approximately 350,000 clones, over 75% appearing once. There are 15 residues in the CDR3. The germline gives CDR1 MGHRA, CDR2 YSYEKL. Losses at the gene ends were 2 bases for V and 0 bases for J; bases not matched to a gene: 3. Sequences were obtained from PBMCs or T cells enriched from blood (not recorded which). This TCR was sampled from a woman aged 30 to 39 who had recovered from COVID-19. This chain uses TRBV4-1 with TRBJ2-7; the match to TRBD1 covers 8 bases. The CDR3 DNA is TGCGCCAGCAGCCAAAGAGGACAGGGCTCCTACGAGCAGTACTTC. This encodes CASSQRGQGSYEQYF.